This T cell receptor beta chain originates from a study of CD8 T cells in Susac syndrome. At the level of the study: Intravenous immunoglobulin alone or corticosteroids were being given to patients with Susac syndrome at blood draw, unless they were therapy-naive.

General study findings and limits: The study conceded that relatively few individuals underwent its TCR sequencing and HLA analysis.

Negative isolation yielded the CD8+ and CD4+ T cells, while FACS enriched the TEMRA cells. Of note for this clonotype: Its antigen remains unknown.

The RNA, about 0.45 to 1 ug, was put through reverse transcription using random hexamers. An immunoSEQ multiplex PCR generated amplified TCR beta CDR3 products spanning 54 Vbeta and 13 Jbeta. One entry per CDR3 protein, called by TCRdb with MiXCR from the immunoSEQ multiplex PCR reads. Among under 95,000 distinct CDR3 sequences listed, about 93% were seen once. This TCR was sampled from a human donor with Susac syndrome. The sequenced sample consisted of CD4+ T cells from PBMCs.

CDR3: CASSKIGPYEQYF. In nucleotides, the CDR3 is TGTGCCAGCAGTAAGATAGGCCCCTACGAGCAGTACTTC. This chain joins TRBV27 and TRBJ2-7; D call uncertain. Germline CDR1 MNHEY, CDR2 SMNVEV (reference sequence). V lost 5 bases to trimming and J lost 2 bases, with 10 bases between them. The CDR3 spans 13 residues.